This TCR beta chain was captured in a study of shared clonotypes between healthy human individuals. The wider study: CD8 memory received one plate per donor, CD8 naive two, CD4 memory three and CD4 naive three. Study-wide results and caveats: In contrast to clonotypes shared by all four donors, non-shared clonotypes had lower generation probabilities. Naive CD4 clonotypes were shared across several donors at about 5.2%.

Naivety among CD8 cells was defined by CD45RO negativity and positive CCR7 selection, thereby excluding terminally differentiated effector memory CD45RA+ cells. The authors ran the assay at deep level. This table comes from immunoSEQ multiplex PCR, and its TCRdb copy is limited to in-frame clones, with some not included. The sample includes about 2 million clones, approximately 94% of them seen just once. About this clone itself: Its antigen remains unknown.

Deletions cut 2 bases from V and 1 base from J, with 11 bases between. The germline V gene has CDR1 SGHAT and CDR2 FQDESV (reference sequence). The CDR3 has 15 amino acids. The source is a man aged 18 to 29 in good health. The sequencing sample was made of naive CD8+ T cells sorted from blood. This chain joins TRBV11-1 and TRBJ2-5, with D perhaps TRBD2 (6 bases). CDR3 sequence reads: CASSLSGRPQETQYF. In DNA, the CDR3 is TGTGCCAGCAGCTTATCAGGGAGGCCCCAAGAGACCCAGTACTTC.